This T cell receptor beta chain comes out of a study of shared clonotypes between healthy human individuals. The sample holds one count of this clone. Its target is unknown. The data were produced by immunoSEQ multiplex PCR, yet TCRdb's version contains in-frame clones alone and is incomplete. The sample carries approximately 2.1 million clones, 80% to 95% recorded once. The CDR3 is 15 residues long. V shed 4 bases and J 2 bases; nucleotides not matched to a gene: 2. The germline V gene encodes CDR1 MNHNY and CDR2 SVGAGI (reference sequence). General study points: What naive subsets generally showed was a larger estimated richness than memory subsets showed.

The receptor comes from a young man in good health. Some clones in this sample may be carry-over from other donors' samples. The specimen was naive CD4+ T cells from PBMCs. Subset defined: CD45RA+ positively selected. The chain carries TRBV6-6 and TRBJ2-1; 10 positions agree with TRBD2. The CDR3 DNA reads TGTGCCAGCAGTTTAGCGGGAGGAGCCTACAATGAGCAGTTCTTC. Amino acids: CASSLAGGAYNEQFF.